This TCR beta chain was obtained from a study of T cell clones after liver transplantation. Sequencing was performed with immunoSEQ multiplex PCR; in TCRdb, only in-frame clones are kept and a portion is missing. The table includes tens of thousands of clones, approximately 82% detected once. The origin of this receptor is a human patient who received a liver transplant. Some T cells here may be from the graft donor. The source was CD4+ T cells from blood, collected at the 22-month timepoint.

The CDR3 coding sequence is TGTGCCACCAGCAGTCAACGTAATCAGCCCCAGCATTTT. Translating gives CATSSQRNQPQHF. V usage is TRBV15 and J usage is TRBJ1-5; no definite D call. V was trimmed by 3 bases and J by 4 bases, leaving 7 bases between them. Germline CDR1 and CDR2: LNHNV and YYDKDF (reference sequence). This CDR3 contains 13 residues. The full variable domain, its missing parts supplied by reference TRBV15 and TRBJ1-5, is DAMVIQNPRYQVTQFGKPVTLSCSQTLNHNVMYWYQQKSSQAPKLLFHYYDKDFNNEADTPDNFQSRRPNTSFCFLDIRSPGLGDTAMYLCATSSQRNQPQHFGDGTRLSIL.